This entry features one T cell receptor (beta chain) sequence. What it binds is unknown. The sample is drawn from a study of PD-1 blockade in mismatch repair-deficient tumors. Overall study: Enrolled about 2013-2017, patients had progressing, pretreated mismatch repair-deficient cancers of around 12 types.

Regarding the study as a whole: After pembrolizumab, tumor-resident clones rose rapidly, then generally contracted before radiologic responses.

Every patient had mismatch repair deficiency by PCR or immunohistochemistry. Three pembrolizumab responders had their TCRs sequenced. Some clones are missing from TCRdb's copy, which holds only in-frame ones; the method was immunoSEQ multiplex PCR. The repertoire has 38,000 or so clones, around 83% of them found once; the top ten carry approximately 3.9%. Germline V gene sequence: CDR1 SGDLS, CDR2 YYNGEE. V gave up 1 base and J gave up 5 bases, with 9 bases separating them. There are 13 residues in the CDR3. This receptor was taken from an adult with mismatch repair-deficient cancer. The source material was peripheral blood, sampled 76 weeks after starting pembrolizumab. V gene TRBV9 combines with J gene TRBJ1-1; possible D gene TRBD1, 5 bases. CDR3 protein: CASSVSGDTEAFF. CDR3 sequence (DNA): TGTGCCAGCAGCGTATCGGGGGATACTGAAGCTTTCTTT.